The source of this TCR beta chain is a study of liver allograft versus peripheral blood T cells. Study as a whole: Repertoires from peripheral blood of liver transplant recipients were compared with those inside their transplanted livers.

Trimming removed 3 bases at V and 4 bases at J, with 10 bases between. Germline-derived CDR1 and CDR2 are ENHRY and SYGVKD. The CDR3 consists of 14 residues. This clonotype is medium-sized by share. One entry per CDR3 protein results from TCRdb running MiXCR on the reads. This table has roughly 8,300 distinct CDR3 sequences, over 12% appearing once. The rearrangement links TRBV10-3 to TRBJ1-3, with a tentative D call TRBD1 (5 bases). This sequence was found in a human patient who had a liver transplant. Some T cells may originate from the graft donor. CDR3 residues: CAISEAGSGNTIYF. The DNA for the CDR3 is TGTGCCATCAGTGAAGCAGGGTCAGGAAACACCATATATTTT.